The rows below give T cell receptor beta chains drawn from one sample of a study of blood T cells in healthy people across ages. TCRdb analysed the 5' RACE reads with MiXCR anew, one entry per CDR3 protein. The sample has about 800,000 distinct CDR3 sequences, approximately 25% seen once. These data were also filed under a second study, of T cells of mothers and their children.

Material for sequencing was blood. The receptors shown here come from a boy aged 5-17 years in good health. Each CDR3 is given with its conserved first and last residue. A D gene is named only where the DNA matches it firmly. The size of a clone is reported for some rows only, either as once, few or many, or as a class for expanded clones.

>few|TRBJ2-6|-|TRBV18
TGTGCCAGCTCACTGGAATTGTTCTCTGGGGCCAACGTCCTGACTTTC
CASSLELFSGANVLTF
>-|TRBJ1-1|TRBD1|TRBV27
TGTGCCAGCAGTGACAGGGTTTCGAACACTGAAGCTTTCTTT
CASSDRVSNTEAFF
>-|TRBJ2-5|-|TRBV4-1
TGCGCCAGCAGCTCGAGGTGGGAGGACAACCAAGAGACCCAGTACTTC
CASSSRWEDNQETQYF
>-|TRBJ2-7|-|TRBV29-1
TGCAGCGTTGAAGAAAGGGACGGTACCTACGAGCAGTACTTC
CSVEERDGTYEQYF
>few|TRBJ2-3|-|TRBV3-1
TGTGCCAGCAGCCAGAACCTGGGACGTCGGCGCACAGATACGCAGTATTTT
CASSQNLGRRRTDTQYF
>few|TRBJ2-1|TRBD2|TRBV7-2
TGTGCCAGCAGCCCGTACCCACCTAGCGGAAATGAGCAGTTCTTC
CASSPYPPSGNEQFF
>-|TRBJ1-6|TRBD1|TRBV7-6
TGTGCCAGCGGCTTAGAGGGACAGTATTCACCCCTCCACTTT
CASGLEGQYSPLHF
>few|TRBJ2-1|-|TRBV4-3
TGCGCCAGCAGCCAAGATAGGGCTAGGACCTACAATGAGCAGTTCTTC
CASSQDRARTYNEQFF
>few|TRBJ1-2|TRBD1|TRBV29-1
TGCAGCGTTGCATCGGGACAGGGGAACTATGGCTACACCTTC
CSVASGQGNYGYTF
>-|TRBJ2-7|-|TRBV25-1
TGTGCCAGCAGTGGGGAACCCCCGGACGAGCAGTACTTC
CASSGEPPDEQYF
>once|TRBJ1-5|-|TRBV4-3
TGCGCCACCAGCCAAGAGTGGAGTTACAATCAGCCCCAGCATTTT
CATSQEWSYNQPQHF
>-|TRBJ2-7|-|TRBV14
TGTGCCAGCAGCCCCCGGGACATAGACTACGAGCAGTACTTC
CASSPRDIDYEQYF
>-|TRBJ1-6|-|TRBV4-2
TGTGCCAGCAGCCAAGACCCTACAGGGTCTGGGTCACCCCTCCACTTT
CASSQDPTGSGSPLHF
>once|TRBJ2-1|TRBD2|TRBV27
TGTGCCAGCAGTTTAGCGCTAGCGGGGCGCAATGAGCAGTTCTTC
CASSLALAGRNEQFF
>-|TRBJ2-3|TRBD2|TRBV28
TGTGCCAGCAGTGTTAGCGGGGATTCTCCCATCACAGATACGCAGTATTTT
CASSVSGDSPITDTQYF
>few|TRBJ1-1|-|TRBV6-5
TGTGCCAGCAGTTACGCAGTGAACACTGAAGCTTTCTTT
CASSYAVNTEAFF
>once|TRBJ2-1|TRBD2|TRBV5-1
TGCGCCAGCAGCTTGGTCACTAGCGGGGGAACTATTGAGCAGTTCTTC
CASSLVTSGGTIEQFF
>few|TRBJ1-4|TRBD1|TRBV12-3/TRBV12-4
TGTGCCAGCAGCAGGATGGGGACAGGGACTAATGAAAAACTGTTTTTT
CASSRMGTGTNEKLFF
>-|TRBJ2-1|-|TRBV10-3
TGTGCCATCAGTGAGTCGGAAGCCCCGGACGAGCAGTTCTTC
CAISESEAPDEQFF
>few|TRBJ2-5|-|TRBV6-2/TRBV6-3
TGTGCCAGCACCCCGGACGGGGGATTTCAAGAGACCCAGTACTTC
CASTPDGGFQETQYF
>-|TRBJ2-1|TRBD2|TRBV28
TGTGCCAGCAGCCTCCGGACTAGCGGTGACCACAATGAGCAGTTCTTC
CASSLRTSGDHNEQFF
>-|TRBJ1-1|TRBD1|TRBV3-1
TGTGCCAGCAGCCTCGGGACAGGGGGCTCCAACACTGAAGCTTTCTTT
CASSLGTGGSNTEAFF
>-|TRBJ1-2|-|TRBV28
TGTGCCAGCAGTTTAAGTGGTAGGGGGACGAACTATGGCTACACCTTC
CASSLSGRGTNYGYTF
>-|TRBJ1-2|-|TRBV29-1
TGCAGCGCCGCGGGACGTAGCTATGGCTACACCTTC
CSAAGRSYGYTF
>many|TRBJ2-1|-|TRBV6-2/TRBV6-3
TGTGCCAGCAGTCGAAGATACAATGAGCAGTTCTTC
CASSRRYNEQFF
>few|TRBJ2-5|TRBD2|TRBV12-3/TRBV12-4
TGTGCCAGCAGCTTTATGTTGTCTAGCGGGGGGGCGTGGGAGACCCAGTACTTC
CASSFMLSSGGAWETQYF
>few|TRBJ2-3|-|TRBV12-3/TRBV12-4
TGTGCCAGCAGCCGTCAGACTAGACCCACAGATACGCAGTATTTT
CASSRQTRPTDTQYF